These 15 T cell receptor beta chains were sequenced from one sample in a study of response to subunit inactivated influenza vaccine. Each CDR3 protein gets one entry after TCRdb re-called the RT-PCR reads with MiXCR. Of hundreds of thousands of distinct CDR3 sequences listed, approximately 15% are singletons. The material sequenced was PBMCs from blood, taken approximately 15 days before vaccination. These receptors were collected from a man between 50 and 59 years old who received an inactivated influenza vaccine.

In its sample, this clonotype was seen many times. The chain uses TRBV18 and TRBJ1-2; tentative D call: TRBD1 (5 bases). V was trimmed by 1 base and J by 4 bases, leaving 19 bases between them. The CDR3 is made up of 17 amino acids. The V gene's germline CDR1 is KGHSH and CDR2 LQKENI. CDR3 sequence reads: CASSPQIGSSGTYGYTF. The CDR3 DNA follows: TGTGCCAGCTCACCACAGATCGGGTCGTCAGGGACCTATGGCTACACCTTC.

This clonotype has a handful of counts. The gene calls are TRBV29-1 and TRBJ1-1, with D tentatively TRBD1 (6 bases). Deletions cut 4 bases from V and 1 base from J, with 10 bases between. The CDR3 has 13 amino acids. The germline CDR1 and CDR2 sequences are SQVTM and ANQGSEA. The CDR3, as DNA: TGCAGCGTTGTACAGGACAGGAACACTGAAGCTTTCTTT. It specifies CSVVQDRNTEAFF.

The rearrangement links TRBV7-8 to TRBJ2-7; 9 nucleotides match TRBD1. CDR1 and CDR2 from the germline V gene are SGHVS and FQNEAQ. The CDR3 length is 14 residues. V dropped 1 base and J dropped 5; count of bases not matched to a gene: 3. The chain's CDR3 is CASSLVGQGHEQYF. CDR3 DNA sequence: TGTGCCAGCAGCTTAGTAGGACAGGGGCACGAGCAGTACTTC.

Remarks on this clonotype: Since a much larger clone is just one base distant, this may be a read error. The rearrangement links TRBV9 to TRBJ2-2, with a tentative D call TRBD2 (6 bases). V was clipped by 2 bases and J by 6 bases, with 14 bases between them. CDR1 is SGDLS and CDR2 is YYNGEE in the germline V gene. This CDR3 has 15 amino acids. The CDR3 here is CASSVGTSRAGELFF. DNA for the CDR3: TGTGCCAGCAGCGTTGGAACTAGCAGGGCCGGGGAGCTGTTTTTT.

Concerning this clonotype: Germline is not matched at one junction end, which may reflect a read error. The chain is built from TRBV20-1 and TRBJ2-5, with D possibly TRBD2 on 6 matching bases. Germline CDR1 and CDR2: DFQATT and SNEGSKA (reference sequence). The CDR3 is made up of 17 amino acids. CDR3 sequence (DNA): TGCTGTGCTAGAGAACTACTAGGAAAGGTTGGAGGGGAGACCCAGTACTTC. Translation: CCARELLGKVGGETQYF.

This clonotype was seen only a few times. The chain employs TRBV11-2 and TRBJ1-2; TRBD1 matches at 10 bases. This CDR3 comprises 21 residues. Germline CDR1 reads SGHAT; CDR2 reads FQNNGV. The trim removed 7 bases at V and 0 bases at J, leaving 23 bases unmatched. This CDR3 is CASNSRTEPGQGPLANYGYTF. The DNA for the CDR3 is TGTGCCAGCAACTCTAGGACAGAACCGGGACAGGGGCCGTTAGCTAACTATGGCTACACCTTC.

This clonotype was counted only a few times. The V gene is TRBV5-1, the J gene TRBJ2-3, with TRBD2 identical over 10 bases. The CDR3 is 17 amino acids. CDR1 SGHRS and CDR2 YFSETQ come from the germline V gene. V dropped 1 base and J dropped 7; count of bases not matched to a gene: 12. CDR3 protein: CASSLSSSASGSNTQYF. In DNA form, the CDR3 reads TGCGCCAGCAGCTTGTCGTCCTCGGCTAGCGGGAGCAATACGCAGTATTTT.

The CDR3 sequence: CSVEDYFWTSGTYNEQFF. The CDR3 DNA reads TGCAGCGTTGAAGATTATTTCTGGACTAGCGGAACCTACAATGAGCAGTTCTTC. The chain couples TRBV29-1 to TRBJ2-1; the match to TRBD2 covers 10 bases. The V segment lost 0 bases and the J segment 2 bases; nucleotides outside the gene matches: 10. This CDR3 contains 18 residues. The germline gives CDR1 SQVTM, CDR2 ANQGSEA.

The sample holds a few counts of this clonotype. The V call is TRBV7-2, the J call TRBJ1-1, with D tentatively TRBD1 (5 bases). Germline values: CDR1 SGHTA, CDR2 FQGNSA. Trimming removed 3 bases from V and 1 base from J, with 12 bases in between. This CDR3 is 15 amino acids long. The DNA of the CDR3 is TGTGCCAGCAGCTTTTCAGGGTGGGGGAACACTGAAGCTTTCTTT. Its protein product is CASSFSGWGNTEAFF.

This clonotype was counted between two and nine times. This chain connects TRBV28 to TRBJ1-4; TRBD1 agrees at 9 bases. This CDR3 has 15 residues. With 5 bases clipped from V and 4 bases from J, the junction kept 5 bases outside the gene matches. Per the germline V gene, CDR1 is MDHEN and CDR2 is SYDVKM. CDR3 region: CASSPGGQGNEKLFF. The CDR3 nucleotides read TGTGCCAGCAGTCCGGGGGGACAGGGTAATGAAAAACTGTTTTTT.

Many counts were recorded for this clonotype. The gene calls are TRBV28 and TRBJ2-7; 11 bases map to TRBD2. Per the germline V gene, CDR1 is MDHEN and CDR2 is SYDVKM. V gave up 8 bases and J gave up 7 bases; unmatched junction bases: 25. The CDR3 runs to 19 residues. The CDR3 DNA follows: TGTGCCAGCCTTCCGGGACTAGCGGATCCTTCTCTTAGGGGGGGGGAGCAGTACTTC. The encoded protein is CASLPGLADPSLRGGEQYF.

The chain has TRBV20-1 and TRBJ2-3; D gene ambiguous. The CDR3 has 14 amino acids. The ends were cut back, 6 bases at V and 4 bases at J, with 17 bases in the middle. Germline CDR1 and CDR2: DFQATT and SNEGSKA (reference sequence). The CDR3 coding sequence is TGCAGTGCCAGTAAACCTCAGACGGCAGATACGCAGTATTTT. Translating gives CSASKPQTADTQYF.

For the CDR3, the DNA is TGTGCCAGCAGCCACGGTTACGCCTACGAGCAGTACTTC. It encodes CASSHGYAYEQYF. This sequence joins TRBV7-9 and TRBJ2-7; D is unclear. Germline lookup yields CDR1 SEHNR and CDR2 FQNEAQ (reference sequence). Trimming shortened V by 5 bases and J by 2 bases, and 10 bases separated the two germline ends. The length of the CDR3 is 13 residues.

The rearrangement uses TRBV4-1 and TRBJ2-3; 10 nucleotides align to TRBD2. V lost 2 bases and J lost 0; bases outside the gene matches: 8. The CDR3 is 18 amino acids. The germline gives CDR1 MGHRA, CDR2 YSYEKL. The CDR3 coding sequence is TGCGCCAGCAGCCAACAGCGGGGGGGTACAACTAGCACAGATACGCAGTATTTT. This gives the protein CASSQQRGGTTSTDTQYF.

The V call is TRBV11-2, the J call TRBJ2-1; D perhaps matches TRBD2 (6 bases). The germline V gene encodes CDR1 SGHAT and CDR2 FQNNGV. V was pared by 1 base and J by 5 bases, with 12 bases between. The CDR3 is 15 amino acids. CDR3 DNA: TGTGCCAGCAGCTTAGCACTAGCCCCGGACAATGAGCAGTTCTTC. Its protein product is CASSLALAPDNEQFF.